This passage covers 10 T cell receptor beta chains from one sample sequenced in a study of T-cell reconstitution after alpha-beta-depleted transplantation in children. It was with unique molecular identifiers that the TCRbeta library was prepared. From the PCR reads, TCRdb called clonotypes with MiXCR, one entry per CDR3 protein. The sample records 350,000 to 400,000 distinct CDR3 sequences, around 21% being singletons. Material: PBMCs from the stem cell graft donor, obtained from the stem cell graft. Receptor source: a human donor who donated a stem cell graft to a child with acute myeloid leukemia.

This clonotype has just a few counts. The chain is built from TRBV20-1 and TRBJ2-1; D is tentatively TRBD1 or TRBD2 (5 bases each). Deletions cut 0 bases from V and 8 bases from J, with 8 bases between. Looked up from germline, CDR1 is DFQATT and CDR2 is SNEGSKA (reference sequence). The CDR3 spans 12 residues. CDR3: CSARDGGYEQFF. DNA of the CDR3: TGCAGTGCTAGAGATGGGGGTTATGAGCAGTTCTTC.

This clonotype was counted a few times. The chain employs TRBV25-1 and TRBJ2-1; 11 bases map to TRBD1. CDR1 MGHDK and CDR2 SYGVNS come from the germline V gene. The ends lost 3 bases at V and 5 bases at J; junction bases unmatched: 3. The CDR3 contains 15 residues. The CDR3 coding sequence is TGTGCCAGCAGTGACCCGGGACAGGGGGACAATGAGCAGTTCTTC. As protein: CASSDPGQGDNEQFF.

The chain recombines TRBV7-3 with TRBJ2-5, with D perhaps TRBD1 or TRBD2 (5 bases each). The CDR3 runs 16 residues. V was clipped by 2 bases and J by 4 bases, with 17 bases between them. Germline lookup yields CDR1 SGHTA and CDR2 FQGTGA. DNA of the CDR3: TGTGCCAGCAGCTTACGGGGCGGCTATGGCCGAGAGACCCAGTACTTC. Residues: CASSLRGGYGRETQYF. Filled out from reference TRBV7-3 and TRBJ2-5, the complete variable domain reads GAGVSQTPSNKVTEKGKYVELRCDPISGHTALYWYRQSLGQGPEFLIYFQGTGAADDSGLPNDRFFAVRPEGSVSTLKIQRTERGDSAVYLCASSLRGGYGRETQYFGPGTRLLVL.

The chain recombines TRBV6-1 with TRBJ1-2; TRBD1 agrees at 9 bases. This CDR3 contains 15 residues. CDR1 is MNHNS, CDR2 SASEGT, per germline. V gave up 7 bases and J gave up 2 bases; unmatched junction bases: 8. The CDR3 here is CASKGTGQKNYGYTF. CDR3 DNA sequence: TGTGCCAGCAAGGGGACAGGGCAGAAAAACTATGGCTACACCTTC.

V usage is TRBV24-1 and J usage is TRBJ2-3, with 11 bases aligning to TRBD2. V was clipped by 9 bases and J by 3 bases; unmatched bases: 7. The CDR3 is made up of 15 amino acids. The germline V gene has CDR1 KGHDR and CDR2 SFDVKD. This CDR3 is CATGDRLAGTDTQYF. The CDR3 region has the DNA TGTGCCACCGGGGATCGACTAGCGGGAACAGATACGCAGTATTTT.

The chain carries TRBV12-3 or TRBV12-4 and TRBJ2-7; 11 nucleotides match TRBD2. Unmatched junction bases numbered 4, after V lost 0 bases and J lost 0 bases. This CDR3 has 17 residues. CDR3: CASSLASGRAASYEQYF. The CDR3 DNA sequence: TGTGCCAGCAGTTTAGCTAGCGGGAGGGCCGCCTCCTACGAGCAGTACTTC.

This clonotype has a handful of counts. The chain couples TRBV4-3 to TRBJ2-1; 11 nucleotides agree with TRBD2. The CDR3 contains 16 residues. V dropped 0 bases and J dropped 4; count of bases not matched to a gene: 2. In germline, CDR1 is LGHNA, CDR2 YSLEER. The CDR3 DNA reads as TGCGCCAGCAGCCAAGATAGACTAGCGGGATACAATGAGCAGTTCTTC. It codes for CASSQDRLAGYNEQFF.

The table lists this clonotype with a few counts. The V gene is TRBV12-3 or TRBV12-4, the J gene TRBJ2-1; 7 nucleotides match TRBD1. The CDR3 consists of 12 residues. V dropped 6 bases and J dropped 8; count of bases not matched to a gene: 4. CDR3 bases: TGTGCCAGCAGACTACAGGGGTATGAGCAGTTCTTC. It is translated as CASRLQGYEQFF.

In this sample, this clonotype turned up many times. This chain joins TRBV20-1 and TRBJ2-2; unclear D gene. Trimming left V 6 bases short and J 3 bases short, with 8 bases between. The CDR3 totals 12 residues. Germline loops: CDR1 DFQATT, CDR2 SNEGSKA (reference sequence). The CDR3 region has the DNA TGCAGTGCGGGCCTGGACACCGGGGAGCTGTTTTTT. This encodes CSAGLDTGELFF.

The V and J genes are TRBV9 and TRBJ2-2; a possible D gene is TRBD2 (6 bases). The ends were cut back, 5 bases at V and 5 bases at J, with 16 bases in the middle. CDR1 and CDR2 (germline): SGDLS, YYNGEE. This CDR3 contains 15 residues. The CDR3 protein is CASSAGGASTGELFF. The CDR3 DNA reads as TGTGCCAGCAGTGCCGGAGGGGCTAGTACCGGGGAGCTGTTTTTT.